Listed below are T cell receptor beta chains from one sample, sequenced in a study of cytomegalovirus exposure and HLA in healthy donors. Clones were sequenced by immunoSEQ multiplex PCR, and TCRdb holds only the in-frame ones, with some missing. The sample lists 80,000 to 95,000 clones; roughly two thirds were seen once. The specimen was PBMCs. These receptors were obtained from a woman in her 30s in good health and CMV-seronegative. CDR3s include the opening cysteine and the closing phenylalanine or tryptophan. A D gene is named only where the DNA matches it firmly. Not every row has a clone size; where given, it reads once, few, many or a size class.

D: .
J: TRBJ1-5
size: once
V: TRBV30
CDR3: CAWSDRGNQPQHF
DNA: TGTGCCTGGAGCGACCGGGGCAATCAGCCCCAGCATTTT

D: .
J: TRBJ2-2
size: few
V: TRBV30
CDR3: CAWSVILDTGELFF
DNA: TGTGCCTGGAGTGTGATACTGGACACCGGGGAGCTGTTTTTT

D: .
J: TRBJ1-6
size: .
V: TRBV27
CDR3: CASRKTRGANSPLHF
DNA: TGTGCCAGCAGGAAAACGCGGGGAGCTAATTCACCCCTCCACTTT

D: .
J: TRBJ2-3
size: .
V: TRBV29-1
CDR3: CSVERGEPVTDTQYF
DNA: TGCAGCGTTGAGAGAGGCGAACCCGTCACAGATACGCAGTATTTT

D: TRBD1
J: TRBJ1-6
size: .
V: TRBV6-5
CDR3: CASSPRQGNNSPLHF
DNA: TGTGCCAGCAGTCCAAGACAGGGAAATAATTCACCCCTCCACTTT

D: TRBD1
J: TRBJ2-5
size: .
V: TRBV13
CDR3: CASQGQGAETQYF
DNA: TGTGCCAGTCAGGGACAGGGGGCTGAGACCCAGTACTTC

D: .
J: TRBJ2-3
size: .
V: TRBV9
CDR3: CASSALSTDTQYF
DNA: TGTGCCAGCAGCGCCCTCTCCACAGATACGCAGTATTTT

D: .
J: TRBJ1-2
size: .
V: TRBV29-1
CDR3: CSVGPPSGTYGYTF
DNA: TGCAGCGTTGGACCCCCGTCCGGGACATATGGCTACACCTTC

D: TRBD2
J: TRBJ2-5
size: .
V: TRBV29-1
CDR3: CSVEDRGTREETQYF
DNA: TGCAGCGTTGAAGATAGGGGGACTAGGGAAGAGACCCAGTACTTC

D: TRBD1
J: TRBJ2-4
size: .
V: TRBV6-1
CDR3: CASRSQGAINIQYF
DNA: TGTGCCAGCAGGTCTCAGGGGGCGATAAACATTCAGTACTTC

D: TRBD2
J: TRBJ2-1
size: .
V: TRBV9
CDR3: CASSVSFSGRPTYNEQFF
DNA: TGTGCCAGCAGCGTCAGCTTTAGCGGGAGGCCCACCTACAATGAGCAGTTCTTC

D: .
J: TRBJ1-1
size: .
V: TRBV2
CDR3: CASRVDMNTEAFF
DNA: TGTGCCAGCAGGGTCGACATGAACACTGAAGCTTTCTTT

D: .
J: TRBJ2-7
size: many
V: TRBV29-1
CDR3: CSVGSGESYEQYF
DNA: TGCAGCGTTGGGTCGGGAGAGTCCTACGAGCAGTACTTC

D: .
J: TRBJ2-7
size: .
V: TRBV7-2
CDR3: CASSLGPLAYEQYF
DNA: TGTGCCAGCAGCTTAGGTCCCCTCGCCTACGAGCAGTACTTC

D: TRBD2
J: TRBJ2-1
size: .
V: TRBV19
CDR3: CASSIVPSGLDNEQFF
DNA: TGTGCCAGTAGTATAGTCCCTAGCGGGCTAGATAATGAGCAGTTCTTC

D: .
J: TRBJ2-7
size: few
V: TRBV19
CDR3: CASSLLRGPNSYEQYF
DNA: TGTGCCAGTAGCCTCCTCAGGGGCCCCAACTCCTACGAGCAGTACTTC

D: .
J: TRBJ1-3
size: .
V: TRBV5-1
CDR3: CASSWGGPTGNTIYF
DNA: TGCGCCAGCAGTTGGGGGGGTCCAACCGGAAACACCATATATTTT

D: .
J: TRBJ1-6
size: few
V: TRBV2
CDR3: CASRDSSSYNSPLHF
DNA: TGTGCCAGCCGGGACTCGAGCTCCTATAATTCACCCCTCCACTTT

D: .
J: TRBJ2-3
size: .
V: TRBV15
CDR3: CATSHRSSSTDTQYF
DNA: TGTGCCACCAGCCACAGGTCATCCAGCACAGATACGCAGTATTTT

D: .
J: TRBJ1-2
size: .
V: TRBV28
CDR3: CASSTQGYYGYTF
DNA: TGTGCCAGCAGTACCCAGGGGTACTATGGCTACACCTTC

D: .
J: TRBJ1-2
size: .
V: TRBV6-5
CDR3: CASSYSLSGNYGYTF
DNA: TGTGCCAGCAGTTATTCGCTGAGCGGTAACTATGGCTACACCTTC

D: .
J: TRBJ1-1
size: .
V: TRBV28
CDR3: CASRVLDRPLTEAFF
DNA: TGTGCCAGCAGAGTTCTGGACAGACCCCTCACTGAAGCTTTCTTT

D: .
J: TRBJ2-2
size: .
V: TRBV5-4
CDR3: CASSLERRELFF
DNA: TGTGCCAGCAGCTTGGAGCGCAGGGAGCTGTTTTTT

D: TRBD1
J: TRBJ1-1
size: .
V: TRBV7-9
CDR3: CASSLSDRGLGVNTEAFF
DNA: TGTGCCAGCAGCTTATCCGACAGGGGGCTAGGGGTAAACACTGAAGCTTTCTTT

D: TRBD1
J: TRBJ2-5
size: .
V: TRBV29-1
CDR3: CSVATGKETQYF
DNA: TGCAGCGTTGCGACAGGGAAAGAGACCCAGTACTTC

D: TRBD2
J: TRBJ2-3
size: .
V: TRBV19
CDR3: CASSDTGTSGGADTQYF
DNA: TGTGCCAGTAGTGACACCGGGACTAGCGGGGGGGCAGATACGCAGTATTTT

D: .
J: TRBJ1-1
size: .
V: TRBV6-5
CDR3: CASSHRGEANTEAFF
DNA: TGTGCCAGCAGCCACCGAGGTGAGGCGAACACTGAAGCTTTCTTT

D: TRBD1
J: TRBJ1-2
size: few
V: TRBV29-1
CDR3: CSALQGWKGGYTF
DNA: TGCAGCGCTTTACAGGGGTGGAAGGGTGGCTACACCTTC

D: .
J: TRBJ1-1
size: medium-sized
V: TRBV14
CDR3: CASSLKMNTEAFF
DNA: TGTGCCAGCAGTCTAAAAATGAACACTGAAGCTTTCTTT

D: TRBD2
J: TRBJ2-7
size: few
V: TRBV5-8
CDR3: CASSLELTGLAAYEQYF
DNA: TGTGCCAGCAGCTTGGAACTTACGGGACTAGCGGCGTACGAGCAGTACTTC

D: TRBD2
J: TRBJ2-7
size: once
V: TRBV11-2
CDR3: CASSTSGGISYEQYF
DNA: TGTGCCAGCAGCACTAGCGGGGGGATCTCCTACGAGCAGTACTTC

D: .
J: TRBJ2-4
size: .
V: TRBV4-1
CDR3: CASKAPGQRNIQYF
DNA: TGCGCCAGCAAGGCACCAGGACAAAGAAACATTCAGTACTTC

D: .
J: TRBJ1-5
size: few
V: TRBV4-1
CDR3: CASSQGVGSIQPQHF
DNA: TGCGCCAGCAGCCAAGGGGTCGGGAGCATTCAGCCCCAGCATTTT

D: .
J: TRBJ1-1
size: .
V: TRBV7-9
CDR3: CASSLGGRTEAFF
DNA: TGTGCCAGCAGCTTAGGGGGCCGAACTGAAGCTTTCTTT

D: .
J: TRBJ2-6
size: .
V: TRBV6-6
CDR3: CASSYSGSSGANVLTF
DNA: TGTGCCAGCAGTTACTCCGGGAGCTCTGGGGCCAACGTCCTGACTTTC

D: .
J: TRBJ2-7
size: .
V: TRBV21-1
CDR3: CASSKSLGASYEQYF
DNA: TGTGCCAGCAGCAAATCGTTAGGGGCTAGCTACGAGCAGTACTTC

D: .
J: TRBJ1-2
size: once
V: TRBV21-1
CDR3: CASSKQTYEGSYGYTF
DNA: TGTGCCAGCAGCAAGCAGACCTACGAGGGCAGCTATGGCTACACCTTC

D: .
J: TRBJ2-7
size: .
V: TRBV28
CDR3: CGTLGFREQYF
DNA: TGTGGCACCCTAGGATTCCGCGAGCAGTACTTC

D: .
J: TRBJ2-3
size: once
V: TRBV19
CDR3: CASSIGEGQGGADTQYF
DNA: TGTGCCAGTAGTATTGGGGAAGGGCAGGGCGGTGCAGATACGCAGTATTTT

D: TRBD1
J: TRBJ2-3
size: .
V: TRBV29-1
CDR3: CSVALGQAKDTQYF
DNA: TGCAGCGTTGCCTTGGGACAGGCTAAAGATACGCAGTATTTT

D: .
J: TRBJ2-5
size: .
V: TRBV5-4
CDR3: CASSWPEGATQYF
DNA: TGTGCCAGCAGCTGGCCGGAGGGGGCGACCCAGTACTTC

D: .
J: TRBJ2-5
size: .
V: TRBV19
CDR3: CASSMAGVPNQETQYF
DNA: TGTGCCAGTAGTATGGCAGGGGTCCCGAACCAAGAGACCCAGTACTTC

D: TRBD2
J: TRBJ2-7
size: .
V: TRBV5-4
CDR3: CASSWTSATYEQYF
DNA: TGTGCCAGCAGCTGGACTAGCGCAACCTACGAGCAGTACTTC

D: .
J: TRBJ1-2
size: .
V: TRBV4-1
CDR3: CASSPKGKTSGYGYTF
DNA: TGCGCCAGCAGCCCAAAAGGCAAGACATCAGGGTACGGCTACACCTTC

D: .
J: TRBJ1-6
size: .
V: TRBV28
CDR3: CASSFSRGNSPLHF
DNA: TGTGCCAGCAGTTTTTCTAGGGGTAATTCACCCCTCCACTTT

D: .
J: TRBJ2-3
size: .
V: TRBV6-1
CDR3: CASSERGARTDTQYF
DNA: TGTGCCAGCAGTGAGCGCGGGGCTCGCACAGATACGCAGTATTTT

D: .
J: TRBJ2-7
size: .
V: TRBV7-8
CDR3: CASSLVGAFAGGREYEQYF
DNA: TGTGCCAGCAGCTTAGTAGGGGCCTTCGCTGGGGGCCGGGAATACGAGCAGTACTTC

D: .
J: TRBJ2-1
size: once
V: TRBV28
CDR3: CASSRRLPSYNEQFF
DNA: TGTGCCAGCAGCCGAAGACTACCCTCCTACAATGAGCAGTTCTTC

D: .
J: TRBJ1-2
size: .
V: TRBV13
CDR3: CASSPDRPTYGYTF
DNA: TGTGCCAGCAGCCCGGACAGACCGACCTATGGCTACACCTTC

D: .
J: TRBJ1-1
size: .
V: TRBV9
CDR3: CASSGGRGDAFF
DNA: TGTGCCAGCAGCGGAGGGCGGGGAGACGCTTTCTTT

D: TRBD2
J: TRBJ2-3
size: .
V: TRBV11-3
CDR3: CASSLDPTSGGTGDTQYF
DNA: TGTGCCAGCAGCTTAGATCCGACTAGCGGGGGGACAGGAGATACGCAGTATTTT

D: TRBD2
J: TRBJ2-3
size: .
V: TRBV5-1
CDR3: CASSLALAGPSTDTQYF
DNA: TGCGCCAGCAGCTTGGCTTTAGCGGGACCAAGCACAGATACGCAGTATTTT

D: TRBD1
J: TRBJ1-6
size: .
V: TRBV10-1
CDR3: CASKGSRTGDSPLHF
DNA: TGCGCCAGCAAAGGTTCTCGGACAGGCGATTCACCCCTCCACTTT

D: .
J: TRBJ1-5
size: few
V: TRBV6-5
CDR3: CASSLKGSANQPQHF
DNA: TGTGCCAGCAGTTTAAAGGGGTCGGCCAATCAGCCCCAGCATTTT

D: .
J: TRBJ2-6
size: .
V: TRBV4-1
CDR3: CASSQVGLGRGMSGANVLTF
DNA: TGCGCCAGCAGCCAAGTGGGGCTCGGGCGGGGTATGTCTGGGGCCAACGTCCTGACTTTC

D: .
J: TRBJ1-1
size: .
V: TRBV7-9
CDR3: CASSQEESTRTEAFF
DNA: TGTGCCAGCAGCCAAGAAGAGTCTACGAGGACTGAAGCTTTCTTT

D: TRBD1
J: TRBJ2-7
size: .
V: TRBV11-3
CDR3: CASSLGTGGGYEQYF
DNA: TGTGCCAGCAGCTTAGGCACAGGGGGCGGCTACGAGCAGTACTTC

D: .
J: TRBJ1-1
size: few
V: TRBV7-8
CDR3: CASSSVQGPGTEAFF
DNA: TGTGCCAGCAGCTCAGTCCAGGGGCCGGGCACTGAAGCTTTCTTT

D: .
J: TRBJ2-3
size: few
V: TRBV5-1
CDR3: CASSLDRARTDTQYF
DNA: TGCGCCAGCAGCTTGGACAGAGCTCGCACAGATACGCAGTATTTT

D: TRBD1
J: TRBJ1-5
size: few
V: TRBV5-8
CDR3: CASSLGAGQGNQPQHF
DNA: TGTGCCAGCAGCTTGGGGGCCGGACAGGGCAATCAGCCCCAGCATTTT